The sequence of this T cell receptor beta chain was determined in a study of tumor and adjacent non-tumor tissue in lung cancer. The wider study: There were some 11 adenocarcinoma, a couple of squamous cell carcinoma and 1 small cell lung cancer cases. Whole-study results and caveats: Significantly higher TCR diversity was found in tumor than normal lung.

RNA was extracted from bulk tissue without any cell sorting. This non-tumor lung sample came from over 3 cm beyond the tumor edge. Chemotherapy-naive patients with new lung cancer underwent thoracic surgery in China, August–November 2014. TCRbeta libraries were built with three rounds of nested PCR, modified from ARM-PCR. One entry per CDR3 protein, called by TCRdb with MiXCR from the multiplex PCR reads. This table holds over 100,000 distinct CDR3 sequences, 60% to 80% found once. Of note for this clonotype: Its antigen is not identified. At one end, the junction sequence differs from germline, possibly due to a read error.

The CDR3 sequence is 15 residues long. Germline lookup yields CDR1 MNHEY and CDR2 SVGEGT. Material for sequencing was distant non-tumor lung tissue. The rearrangement links TRBV6-2 or TRBV6-3 to TRBJ2-1, with TRBD2 identical over 7 bases. This sequence originates from a man aged 60-69 years with non-small cell lung cancer. CDR3 DNA: TGTCCCAGCAGCGACGATACTAGCGTGAATCATGAGCAGTTCTTC. This sequence encodes CPSSDDTSVNHEQFF.